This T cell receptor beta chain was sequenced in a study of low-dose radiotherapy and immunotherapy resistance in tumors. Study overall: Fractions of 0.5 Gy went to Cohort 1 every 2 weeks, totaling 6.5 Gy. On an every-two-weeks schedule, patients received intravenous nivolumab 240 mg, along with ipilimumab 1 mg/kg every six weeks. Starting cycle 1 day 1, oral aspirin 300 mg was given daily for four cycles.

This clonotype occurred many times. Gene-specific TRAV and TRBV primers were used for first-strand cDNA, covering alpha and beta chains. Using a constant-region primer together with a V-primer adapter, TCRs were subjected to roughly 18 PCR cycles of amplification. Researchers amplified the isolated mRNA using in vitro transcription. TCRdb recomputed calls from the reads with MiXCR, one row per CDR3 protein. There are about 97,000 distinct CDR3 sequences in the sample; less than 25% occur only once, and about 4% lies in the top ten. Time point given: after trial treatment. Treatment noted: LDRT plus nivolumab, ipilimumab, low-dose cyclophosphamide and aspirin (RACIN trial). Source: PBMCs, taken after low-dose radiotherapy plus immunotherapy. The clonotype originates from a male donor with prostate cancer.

The CDR3: CSVDRGGGYNEQFF. The CDR3, as DNA: TGCAGCGTAGACAGGGGAGGTGGGTACAATGAGCAGTTCTTC. This chain joins TRBV29-1 and TRBJ2-1; 8 bases align to TRBD1. CDR1 SQVTM and CDR2 ANQGSEA come from the germline V gene. With 6 bases clipped from V and 4 bases from J, the junction kept 8 bases outside the gene matches. The CDR3 runs 14 residues.